This T cell receptor (beta chain) was observed in a study of T-cell reconstitution after alpha-beta-depleted transplantation in children. This clonotype showed up just a few times. Unique molecular identifiers were incorporated during preparation of the TCRbeta library. MiXCR was run by TCRdb on the PCR reads, yielding one entry per CDR3 protein. The table has around 500,000 distinct CDR3 sequences, around 12% seen once; the top ten hold over 5.5%. Trimming stripped 3 bases from V and 8 bases from J, with 16 bases between. This CDR3 is 15 amino acids long. Per the germline V gene, CDR1 is KGHDR and CDR2 is SFDVKD.

This sequence joins TRBV24-1 and TRBJ2-1; D gene ambiguous. Sequencing used PBMCs from the stem cell graft donor, obtained from the stem cell graft. This TCR derives from a human donor who donated a stem cell graft to a child with combined immunodeficiency. This CDR3 is CATSDRISLVHEQFF. The CDR3 DNA reads as TGTGCCACCAGTGATCGAATTAGTTTGGTCCATGAGCAGTTCTTC.